The clone carrying this T cell receptor beta chain was counted a single time. The data were taken from a study of blood T cell repertoires in COVID-19. Assay used: immunoSEQ multiplex PCR; TCRdb lists only in-frame clones, some missing. The sample carries about 73,000 clones, roughly 76% recorded once. CDR1 is SGHNT, CDR2 YYREEE, per germline (reference sequence). This CDR3 contains 15 residues. V was trimmed by 4 bases and J by 1 base, leaving 14 bases between them. Sequenced input: peripheral blood. V is TRBV5-4 and J is TRBJ1-1, with unresolved D. The receptor comes from a woman in her sixties or seventies with acute or convalescent COVID-19. The CDR3 region has the DNA TGTGCCAGCAGCCCCTTGGCAGGTAGGAACACTGAAGCTTTCTTT. This gives the protein CASSPLAGRNTEAFF.